Listed below are T cell receptor beta chains from one sample, sequenced in a study of shared clonotypes between healthy human individuals. Sequencing was performed with immunoSEQ multiplex PCR; in TCRdb, only in-frame clones are kept and a portion is missing. The sample lists some 2,000,000 clones, 85% to 95% occurring once. The sample comprised naive CD4+ T cells sorted from blood. The receptors shown here come from a man younger than 35 in good health. Each CDR3 is given with its conserved first and last residue. The D gene is left open where the match is weak. Expanded clones are given a class, and other clones once, few, many or no size at all.

CDR3nt: TGTGCCAGCAGTTTCTCTGGGACAGGTAACTACGGCTACACCTTC; CDR3aa: CASSFSGTGNYGYTF; j_gene: TRBJ1-2; v_gene: TRBV28; d_gene: TRBD1; abundance: .
CDR3nt: TGTGCCAGCCGGAGGACAGAAATGAACACTGAAGCTTTCTTT; CDR3aa: CASRRTEMNTEAFF; j_gene: TRBJ1-1; v_gene: TRBV6-5; d_gene: .; abundance: .
CDR3nt: TGTGCCAGCAGCCGAGGACAGGGATACACAGATACGCAGTATTTT; CDR3aa: CASSRGQGYTDTQYF; j_gene: TRBJ2-3; v_gene: TRBV6-4; d_gene: TRBD1; abundance: .
CDR3nt: TGTGCCTCCGAGGCCCTTGATGAGCAGTTCTTC; CDR3aa: CASEALDEQFF; j_gene: TRBJ2-1; v_gene: TRBV5-4; d_gene: .; abundance: .
CDR3nt: TGTGCCAGCAGCCTGGGACAGAGCTCGTATGGCTACACCTTC; CDR3aa: CASSLGQSSYGYTF; j_gene: TRBJ1-2; v_gene: TRBV7-9; d_gene: TRBD1; abundance: once
CDR3nt: TGTGCCAGCAGTTACGGGTCGGGGGTCAATGAGCAGTTCTTC; CDR3aa: CASSYGSGVNEQFF; j_gene: TRBJ2-1; v_gene: TRBV6-6; d_gene: .; abundance: once
CDR3nt: TGCGCCAGCAGTAGCGGGGCAGAGTTGAAGAATGAGCAGTTCTTC; CDR3aa: CASSSGAELKNEQFF; j_gene: TRBJ2-1; v_gene: TRBV10-1; d_gene: TRBD2; abundance: .
CDR3nt: TGTGCCAGCAGTTACGAGGGGGCTAATGAAAAACTGTTTTTT; CDR3aa: CASSYEGANEKLFF; j_gene: TRBJ1-4; v_gene: TRBV6-6; d_gene: .; abundance: .
CDR3nt: TGTGCCAGCAGCCGTGTAGCGGGAGGGCCTGGGAATGAGCAGTTCTTC; CDR3aa: CASSRVAGGPGNEQFF; j_gene: TRBJ2-1; v_gene: TRBV7-9; d_gene: TRBD2; abundance: once
CDR3nt: TGTGCCATCAGTACACAGGGCGTCACTGAAGCTTTCTTT; CDR3aa: CAISTQGVTEAFF; j_gene: TRBJ1-1; v_gene: TRBV10-3; d_gene: .; abundance: .
CDR3nt: TGTGCCAGCAGTTTCGTGGGGGAGGGTTATAATTCACCCCTCCACTTT; CDR3aa: CASSFVGEGYNSPLHF; j_gene: TRBJ1-6; v_gene: TRBV27; d_gene: .; abundance: .
CDR3nt: TGTGCCAGCAGTGGCCAGTTAGTGGCCAAAAACATTCAGTACTTC; CDR3aa: CASSGQLVAKNIQYF; j_gene: TRBJ2-4; v_gene: TRBV2; d_gene: .; abundance: .
CDR3nt: TGTGCCAGCAGACCCCCGGGACTAGTCTCCTACGAGCAGTACTTC; CDR3aa: CASRPPGLVSYEQYF; j_gene: TRBJ2-7; v_gene: TRBV6-5; d_gene: TRBD2; abundance: .
CDR3nt: TGTGCCATCAGTGATCTAGCGGGGTCAGATACGCAGTATTTT; CDR3aa: CAISDLAGSDTQYF; j_gene: TRBJ2-3; v_gene: TRBV10-3; d_gene: TRBD2; abundance: .
CDR3nt: TGTGCCAGCAACCCGGACGGAATCAAAAGCTCCTACGAGCAGTACTTC; CDR3aa: CASNPDGIKSSYEQYF; j_gene: TRBJ2-7; v_gene: TRBV2; d_gene: .; abundance: .
CDR3nt: TGCAGCGTGAACCGGGACACCCGCACAGATACGCAGTATTTT; CDR3aa: CSVNRDTRTDTQYF; j_gene: TRBJ2-3; v_gene: TRBV29-1; d_gene: .; abundance: .
CDR3nt: TGCGCCAGCAGCCAAGCCACCACGGGGCACTACAATGAGCAGTTCTTC; CDR3aa: CASSQATTGHYNEQFF; j_gene: TRBJ2-1; v_gene: TRBV4-1; d_gene: .; abundance: .
CDR3nt: TGTGCCAGCAGTTACATCCTGGGGTCAAGCAATCAGCCCCAGCATTTT; CDR3aa: CASSYILGSSNQPQHF; j_gene: TRBJ1-5; v_gene: TRBV6-6; d_gene: .; abundance: .
CDR3nt: TGTGCCAGTAGCACCACCGGGCCCGGGGGCACTGAAGCTTTCTTT; CDR3aa: CASSTTGPGGTEAFF; j_gene: TRBJ1-1; v_gene: TRBV19; d_gene: .; abundance: .
CDR3nt: TGCGCCAGCAGCTCACCGGGACAGGGGGACTATGGCTACACCTTC; CDR3aa: CASSSPGQGDYGYTF; j_gene: TRBJ1-2; v_gene: TRBV5-1; d_gene: TRBD1; abundance: .
CDR3nt: TGTGCCAGCACCGAACTCGGGGGCCCAAGCTCCTACGAGCAGTACTTC; CDR3aa: CASTELGGPSSYEQYF; j_gene: TRBJ2-7; v_gene: TRBV5-4; d_gene: .; abundance: .
CDR3nt: TGTGCCAGCAGCCTCCATGCTAATGAAAAACTGTTTTTT; CDR3aa: CASSLHANEKLFF; j_gene: TRBJ1-4; v_gene: TRBV7-2; d_gene: .; abundance: .
CDR3nt: TGTGCCACCAGCAGGGACAGGGGGTTGGGCTATGGCTACACCTTC; CDR3aa: CATSRDRGLGYGYTF; j_gene: TRBJ1-2; v_gene: TRBV15; d_gene: TRBD1; abundance: .
CDR3nt: TGCGCCAGCATTGGAACAGGGGTCAACACTGAAGCTTTCTTT; CDR3aa: CASIGTGVNTEAFF; j_gene: TRBJ1-1; v_gene: TRBV5-1; d_gene: TRBD1; abundance: .
CDR3nt: TGCGCCAGCAGCCAAGTTTGGGGGGGCGGAGTACGCCAGTACTTC; CDR3aa: CASSQVWGGGVRQYF; j_gene: TRBJ2-5; v_gene: TRBV4-3; d_gene: .; abundance: .
CDR3nt: TGCAGCGCCGGACAGGGGGCATACGAGCAGTACTTC; CDR3aa: CSAGQGAYEQYF; j_gene: TRBJ2-7; v_gene: TRBV29-1; d_gene: TRBD1; abundance: .
CDR3nt: TGTGCCAGCAGCGTAGAACAGGGTTCTGGAAACACCATATATTTT; CDR3aa: CASSVEQGSGNTIYF; j_gene: TRBJ1-3; v_gene: TRBV9; d_gene: .; abundance: .
CDR3nt: TGTGCCAGCAGTTTGGCCCCGGGACAAGTAAATTCACCCCTCCACTTT; CDR3aa: CASSLAPGQVNSPLHF; j_gene: TRBJ1-6; v_gene: TRBV28; d_gene: .; abundance: .
CDR3nt: TGTGCCAGCAGTGTGACAGGGGGGGACACCGGGGAGCTGTTTTTT; CDR3aa: CASSVTGGDTGELFF; j_gene: TRBJ2-2; v_gene: TRBV2; d_gene: TRBD1; abundance: .
CDR3nt: TGCGCCAGCAGCTTGAATAGCGGGGGGATCTTTGGGAATGAGCAGTTCTTC; CDR3aa: CASSLNSGGIFGNEQFF; j_gene: TRBJ2-1; v_gene: TRBV5-1; d_gene: TRBD2; abundance: .
CDR3nt: TGTGCCAGCTCACCACGGCAGGACACCGGGGAGCTGTTTTTT; CDR3aa: CASSPRQDTGELFF; j_gene: TRBJ2-2; v_gene: TRBV18; d_gene: .; abundance: .
CDR3nt: TGTGCCAGCAGCCAAGCGGGAGTATCTAGCGCTTTCTTT; CDR3aa: CASSQAGVSSAFF; j_gene: TRBJ1-1; v_gene: TRBV14; d_gene: .; abundance: .
CDR3nt: TGCGCCAGCAGCCAACTATCAGGGACGAACACTGAAGCTTTCTTT; CDR3aa: CASSQLSGTNTEAFF; j_gene: TRBJ1-1; v_gene: TRBV4-1; d_gene: .; abundance: .
CDR3nt: TGCGCCAGCAGCCGGGACAGGGGCCACGAGCAGTACTTC; CDR3aa: CASSRDRGHEQYF; j_gene: TRBJ2-7; v_gene: TRBV5-1; d_gene: TRBD1; abundance: few
CDR3nt: TGTGCCTGGCTAGGAGACAGCTACTATGGCTACACCTTC; CDR3aa: CAWLGDSYYGYTF; j_gene: TRBJ1-2; v_gene: TRBV30; d_gene: .; abundance: .
CDR3nt: TGTGCCAGCAGTTCCCCCGGGGGGGGGACTAATGAAAAACTGTTTTTT; CDR3aa: CASSSPGGGTNEKLFF; j_gene: TRBJ1-4; v_gene: TRBV28; d_gene: .; abundance: .
CDR3nt: TGTGCCAGCGCCGACGACGCGAGGGCCTACGAGCAGTACTTC; CDR3aa: CASADDARAYEQYF; j_gene: TRBJ2-7; v_gene: TRBV27; d_gene: .; abundance: .
CDR3nt: TGTGCCATCAGTGAGGCAGGCCCCTTGAACACTGAAGCTTTCTTT; CDR3aa: CAISEAGPLNTEAFF; j_gene: TRBJ1-1; v_gene: TRBV10-3; d_gene: .; abundance: .
CDR3nt: TGTGCCAGCAGAACTTTAGTAGGCTCTGGAAACACCATATATTTT; CDR3aa: CASRTLVGSGNTIYF; j_gene: TRBJ1-3; v_gene: TRBV6-1; d_gene: .; abundance: .
CDR3nt: TGTGCCAGCAGCTTGCGGACTAGCGGCCCAGATACGCAGTATTTT; CDR3aa: CASSLRTSGPDTQYF; j_gene: TRBJ2-3; v_gene: TRBV5-6; d_gene: TRBD2; abundance: .
CDR3nt: TGTGCCAGCAGCTTAGATGGGGGAGCTGGACCACCCCTCCACTTT; CDR3aa: CASSLDGGAGPPLHF; j_gene: TRBJ1-6; v_gene: TRBV7-2; d_gene: .; abundance: .
CDR3nt: TGTGCCAGCAGTGAAGGGGGACAGGGGGTTTTTAACTATGGCTACACCTTC; CDR3aa: CASSEGGQGVFNYGYTF; j_gene: TRBJ1-2; v_gene: TRBV6-1; d_gene: TRBD1; abundance: .
CDR3nt: TGTGCCAGCAGTTCCCCGGGGTTAGGTTACGAGCAGTACTTC; CDR3aa: CASSSPGLGYEQYF; j_gene: TRBJ2-7; v_gene: TRBV28; d_gene: .; abundance: .
CDR3nt: TGTGCCAGCAGTTGGAGCGGGGATTACAATGAGCAGTTCTTC; CDR3aa: CASSWSGDYNEQFF; j_gene: TRBJ2-1; v_gene: TRBV11-2; d_gene: TRBD2; abundance: .
CDR3nt: TGTGCCTGGAGTACAGGGGCAGACTCTCAAGAGACCCAGTACTTC; CDR3aa: CAWSTGADSQETQYF; j_gene: TRBJ2-5; v_gene: TRBV30; d_gene: TRBD1; abundance: .
CDR3nt: TGTGCCAGCAGTGACGACAGGGATATTTGGGTTAGCAATCAGCCCCAGCATTTT; CDR3aa: CASSDDRDIWVSNQPQHF; j_gene: TRBJ1-5; v_gene: TRBV6-1; d_gene: TRBD1; abundance: .
CDR3nt: TGTGCCAGCCGGAAGTCTGGACAGGGGGTAACTATGGGCTACACCTTC; CDR3aa: CASRKSGQGVTMGYTF; j_gene: TRBJ1-2; v_gene: TRBV27; d_gene: TRBD1; abundance: .
CDR3nt: TGTGCCAGCAGCCAAATTCTGTTCTTC; CDR3aa: CASSQILFF; j_gene: TRBJ2-1; v_gene: TRBV3-1/TRBV3-2; d_gene: .; abundance: .
CDR3nt: TGTGCCAGCAGCCCACTCGGAGTAGCGGGAGCAGATACGCAGTATTTT; CDR3aa: CASSPLGVAGADTQYF; j_gene: TRBJ2-3; v_gene: TRBV9; d_gene: TRBD2; abundance: .